The 20 T cell receptor beta chains presented below share a single source sample, sequenced in a study of cytomegalovirus exposure and HLA in healthy donors. In the PCR, 60 Vbeta and 13 Jbeta primers were used. Sequencing was performed with immunoSEQ multiplex PCR; in TCRdb, only in-frame clones are kept and a portion is missing. The table includes 90,000 to 100,000 clones, around 82% detected once. The sample consisted of PBMCs. The source of these receptors is a young man in good health and CMV-seronegative.

This CDR3 reads CASSIARDGQPQHF. The CDR3 nucleotides read TGTGCCAGCAGCATCGCCAGGGATGGTCAGCCCCAGCATTTT. The chain links TRBV7-8 to TRBJ1-5, with D possibly matching TRBD1 (5 bases). Between the trimmed V and J ends, which lost 5 bases and 6 bases, there was a span of 14 bases. The CDR3 runs 14 residues. Germline CDR1 reads SGHVS; CDR2 reads FQNEAQ.

The chain uses TRBV5-1 and TRBJ1-1; D is perhaps TRBD1 (6 bases). The CDR3 contains 13 residues. Germline V gene lookup returns CDR1 SGHRS and CDR2 YFSETQ. V was shortened by 4 bases and J by 4 bases, with 11 bases between the two germline ends. Here the CDR3 reads CASSIGGGTEAFF. The CDR3 region has the DNA TGCGCCAGCAGCATAGGGGGGGGCACTGAAGCTTTCTTT.

The chain is built from TRBV11-2 and TRBJ2-1; the match to TRBD2 covers 9 bases. The CDR3 extends over 17 amino acids. CDR1 SGHAT and CDR2 FQNNGV come from the germline V gene. V trimming: 5 bases; J trimming: 4 bases; junction bases outside the gene matches: 12. The CDR3 DNA follows: TGTGCCAGCAGCAAGGGCGGGGGGGCTGGCACGTACAATGAGCAGTTCTTC. Its translation is CASSKGGGAGTYNEQFF. The variable domain in full, with the rest retrieved from reference TRBV11-2 and TRBJ2-1, is EAGVAQSPRYKIIEKRQSVAFWCNPISGHATLYWYQQILGQGPKLLIQFQNNGVVDDSQLPKDRFSAERLKGVDSTLKIQPAKLEDSAVYLCASSKGGGAGTYNEQFFGPGTRLTVL.

This CDR3 is CATSREGGEGNYGYTF. In nucleotides, the CDR3 is TGTGCCACCAGCAGAGAGGGAGGGGAGGGGAACTATGGCTACACCTTC. The gene calls are TRBV15 and TRBJ1-2; tentatively, D is TRBD1 (5 bases). The germline V and J ends were trimmed by 0 bases and 2 bases, with 13 bases remaining between them. CDR3 size: 16 residues. CDR1 and CDR2 from the germline V gene are LNHNV and YYDKDF (reference sequence).

This clone has more than one count but fewer than ten. The chain employs TRBV6-6 and TRBJ1-2; the match to TRBD1 covers 7 bases. This CDR3 is built from 12 residues. The germline V gene has CDR1 MNHNY and CDR2 SVGAGI (reference sequence). V gave up 5 bases and J gave up 8 bases; unmatched junction bases: 5. The chain's CDR3 is CASSPTDRGYTF. CDR3 in DNA: TGTGCCAGCAGTCCAACGGACAGGGGCTACACCTTC.

This clone showed up just a few times. V is TRBV7-9 and J is TRBJ1-4; unclear D gene. CDR1 is SEHNR, CDR2 FQNEAQ, per germline (reference sequence). The V end was cut by 5 bases, the J end by 5 bases, with 6 bases between. CDR3 size: 12 residues. DNA for the CDR3: TGTGCCAGCAGCCCGTCGAATGAAAAACTGTTTTTT. Encoded protein: CASSPSNEKLFF.

V and J are TRBV5-1 and TRBJ2-3, with 10 bases aligning to TRBD2. The CDR3 is made up of 18 amino acids. Germline V CDR1 and CDR2: SGHRS, YFSETQ. Unmatched junction bases numbered 20, after V lost 4 bases and J lost 9 bases. As DNA, the CDR3 is TGCGCCAGCAGCCCCCTAATGGCCCTAGCGGGGGTCGTGGGGACGCAGTATTTT. Its translation: CASSPLMALAGVVGTQYF.

The chain combines TRBV5-4 with TRBJ2-6; D may be TRBD1 (7 bases). This CDR3 has 16 residues. V was pared by 2 bases and J by 4 bases, with 13 bases between. Germline CDR1 reads SGHNT; CDR2 reads YYREEE (reference sequence). CDR3 residues: CASSFQGGSGANVLTF. Here the CDR3 DNA reads TGTGCCAGCAGCTTCCAGGGGGGATCCGGGGCCAACGTCCTGACTTTC.

The rearrangement links TRBV5-1 to TRBJ1-5, with D perhaps TRBD1 (6 bases). Looked up from germline, CDR1 is SGHRS and CDR2 is YFSETQ. The CDR3 is made up of 15 amino acids. With 3 bases removed from V and 4 bases from J, the gap between germline ends came to 14 bases. The DNA for the CDR3 is TGCGCCAGCAGCTATAGGGACACCGGGAATCAGCCCCAGCATTTT. Its protein product is CASSYRDTGNQPQHF.

V is TRBV6-5 and J is TRBJ2-3, with 7 bases fitting TRBD1. Per the germline V gene, CDR1 is MNHEY and CDR2 is SVGAGI. V was clipped by 5 bases and J by 5 bases; unmatched bases: 4. The CDR3 covers 13 residues. The CDR3 here is CASSKGAEDTQYF. The CDR3 DNA reads TGTGCCAGCAGTAAGGGGGCAGAAGATACGCAGTATTTT.

The chain is built from TRBV29-1 and TRBJ1-2; 8 positions match TRBD1. From germline, CDR1 is SQVTM and CDR2 ANQGSEA. V gave up 4 bases and J gave up 6 bases; unmatched junction bases: 13. The CDR3 has 15 amino acids. The CDR3 loop is CSVGFRGRSEDGYTF. The CDR3, as DNA: TGCAGCGTTGGGTTCAGGGGGCGTTCGGAGGATGGCTACACCTTC.

CDR3 sequence: CASSFQAMGEQYF. As DNA, the CDR3 is TGCGCCAGCAGCTTTCAGGCCATGGGCGAGCAGTACTTC. The chain carries TRBV5-1 and TRBJ2-7, with D hard to call. V was clipped by 2 bases and J by 6 bases, with 12 bases between them. The CDR3 is 13 residues long. CDR1 is SGHRS and CDR2 is YFSETQ in the germline V gene. The whole variable domain, remainder taken from reference TRBV5-1 and TRBJ2-7, is KAGVTQTPRYLIKTRGQQVTLSCSPISGHRSVSWYQQTPGQGLQFLFEYFSETQRNKGNFPGRFSGRQFSNSRSEMNVSTLELGDSALYLCASSFQAMGEQYFGPGTRLTVT.

Remarks on this clone: The sample has other DNA sequences that encode this CDR3 too. The chain uses TRBV5-6 and TRBJ2-1, with a possible D match to TRBD1 (6 bases). The CDR3 extends over 14 amino acids. Trimming cost V 2 bases and J 1 base, with 7 bases left between them. CDR1 is SGHDT, CDR2 YYEEEE, per germline. The CDR3 DNA sequence: TGTGCCAGCAGCTTAACAGGGTCCTACAATGAGCAGTTCTTC. Protein: CASSLTGSYNEQFF.

V gene TRBV4-1 combines with J gene TRBJ2-1; TRBD1 agrees at 10 bases. The V gene end was trimmed by 1 base and the J gene end by 3 bases; junction bases not matched to a gene: 3. CDR1 and CDR2 from the germline V gene are MGHRA and YSYEKL. The CDR3 is 16 residues long. The CDR3 DNA reads as TGCGCCAGCAGCCAAGGAGGGACAGGGGACTACAATGAGCAGTTCTTC. Its translation: CASSQGGTGDYNEQFF.

The V and J genes are TRBV23-1 and TRBJ1-5; weak D call: TRBD1 (5 bases). TRBV23-1 belongs to the ORF category, with a function that is uncertain. The CDR3 runs 16 residues. Trimming shortened V by 0 bases and J by 0 bases, and 9 bases separated the two germline ends. As DNA, the CDR3 is TGCGCCAGCAGTCAATCCAGGGTTTATAGCAATCAGCCCCAGCATTTT. Its translation: CASSQSRVYSNQPQHF.

This clone has a handful of counts. This rearrangement joins TRBV27 to TRBJ2-3; D gene uncertain. This CDR3 region has 14 residues. Deletions cut 6 bases from V and 8 bases from J, with 18 bases between. CDR1 MNHEY and CDR2 SMNVEV come from the germline V gene (reference sequence). The CDR3 here is CASSPGAAPPTQYF. CDR3 nucleotide sequence: TGTGCCAGCAGCCCAGGTGCTGCCCCTCCTACGCAGTATTTT.

This chain links TRBV18 with TRBJ1-1; tentative D call: TRBD1 (6 bases). The ends were cut back, 3 bases at V and 8 bases at J, with 13 bases in the middle. From germline, CDR1 is KGHSH and CDR2 LQKENI. The CDR3 is made up of 13 amino acids. CDR3 amino acids: CASSPNREGEAFF. The CDR3 DNA is TGTGCCAGCTCACCCAACAGGGAGGGCGAAGCTTTCTTT.

V and J are TRBV7-9 and TRBJ1-1; D uncertain. CDR3 length equals 14 residues. Trimming shortened V by 2 bases and J by 4 bases, and 11 bases separated the two germline ends. Germline CDR1 and CDR2: SEHNR and FQNEAQ (reference sequence). CDR3 protein: CASSLRGLGTEAFF. The CDR3 DNA sequence: TGTGCCAGCAGCTTAAGAGGGCTGGGCACTGAAGCTTTCTTT.

V and J are TRBV6-5 and TRBJ2-1, with D tentatively TRBD1 (5 bases). The CDR3 has 15 residues. Trimming took 5 bases from V and 0 from J, leaving 11 bases between them. Germline V gene sequence: CDR1 MNHEY, CDR2 SVGAGI. The CDR3 DNA reads TGTGCCAGCAGTACTAACAGGAACTCCTACAATGAGCAGTTCTTC. This sequence encodes CASSTNRNSYNEQFF.

As to this clone: The germline gene is not matched at one end of the junction; a read error may be the cause. This chain connects TRBV7-9 to TRBJ2-1; TRBD2 aligns across 7 bases. From germline, CDR1 is SEHNR and CDR2 FQNEAQ (reference sequence). The CDR3 is made up of 16 amino acids. The CDR3, as DNA: TGTTCCAGCAGCTTAGCGCTCGGGGGGAGCTACAATGAGCAGTTCTTC. Amino acid sequence: CSSSLALGGSYNEQFF.